The 10 T cell receptor beta chains reported below all come from one sample, sequenced in a study of human T cells and chemical hapten exposure. One entry per CDR3 protein results from TCRdb running MiXCR on the RACE reads. The sample lists around 45,000 distinct CDR3 sequences, about 3.7% occurring once. Time point of the sample: healthy volunteer bleed at 6 weeks. Unfractionated whole blood yielded the extracted total RNA. Sequencing input: whole blood. The receptors shown here come from a human donor in good health. Some clones in this sample may be carry-over from other donors' samples.

By sample fraction, this clonotype is medium-sized. The genes are TRBV2 and TRBJ2-7; TRBD1 is a possible D gene (6 bases). Germline CDR1 SNHLY, CDR2 FYNNEI. The V end was cut by 6 bases, the J end by 6 bases, with 12 bases between. The CDR3 is made up of 12 amino acids. The CDR3 region has the DNA TGTGCCAGCAGATTAACAGGGCCCGAGCAGTACTTC. Translated, it gives CASRLTGPEQYF.

This clonotype showed up just a few times. The genes are TRBV10-2 and TRBJ1-6; the D gene is possibly TRBD1 (6 bases). Trimming removed 8 bases from V and 5 bases from J, with 13 bases in between. This CDR3 is 14 amino acids long. Germline CDR1 is WSHSY and CDR2 is SAAADI. CDR3 nucleotide sequence: TGCGCCAGCTCTTCGGGGGCAGATAATTCACCCCTCCACTTT. This sequence encodes CASSSGADNSPLHF.

A note on this clonotype: A single base separates this from a much larger clone, so it may be a read error. This chain uses TRBV18 with TRBJ2-5, with D maybe TRBD1 (6 bases). In germline, CDR1 is KGHSH, CDR2 LQKENI. The CDR3 spans 14 residues. The CDR3 is CVSSPPGQAETQYF. The DNA of the CDR3 is TGTGTCAGCTCACCACCGGGACAAGCAGAGACCCAGTACTTC.

The table lists this clonotype with many counts. The gene calls are TRBV6-5 and TRBJ1-1; 8 bases line up with TRBD1. The CDR3 extends over 14 amino acids. V trimming: 5 bases; J trimming: 11 bases; junction bases outside the gene matches: 13. Germline CDR1 and CDR2: MNHEY and SVGAGI. CDR3 nucleotides: TGTGCCAGCAGTCTCCGGATTGGACAGGGAGAGGCTTTCTTT. It encodes CASSLRIGQGEAFF.

The table lists this clonotype with many counts. The chain uses TRBV6-5 and TRBJ1-1; tentative D call: TRBD1 (6 bases). The V end lost 6 bases, the J end lost 7 bases, and 15 bases lay between the germline ends. Germline CDR1 reads MNHEY; CDR2 reads SVGAGI. This CDR3 has 13 residues. CDR3 protein: CASRMDGGREAFF. In DNA form, the CDR3 reads TGTGCCAGCAGGATGGATGGGGGCCGTGAAGCTTTCTTT.

This clonotype was detected ten times or more. The gene calls are TRBV6-5 and TRBJ1-2, with 8 bases matching TRBD1. V shed 7 bases, J shed 4 bases, and the junction held 11 bases outside the gene matches. This CDR3 comprises 15 residues. The germline V gene has CDR1 MNHEY and CDR2 SVGAGI. The CDR3 coding sequence is TGTGCCAGCACCCGCCCCTCGACAGGGGTCTATGGCTACACCTTC. This encodes CASTRPSTGVYGYTF.

The chain is built from TRBV19 and TRBJ2-5, with D possibly being TRBD2 (6 bases). This CDR3 spans 17 amino acids. CDR1 and CDR2 (germline): LNHDA, SQIVND (reference sequence). Trimming shortened V by 8 bases and J by 1 base, and 23 bases separated the two germline ends. CDR3 bases: TGTGCCAGTTCGGGGCCACCGGGACTCTACCCCCAAGAGACCCAGTACTTC. This codes for CASSGPPGLYPQETQYF.

This clonotype occurred many times. The chain is built from TRBV6-5 and TRBJ1-4, with D unresolved. Germline CDR1 reads MNHEY; CDR2 reads SVGAGI. The CDR3 sequence is 14 residues long. Trimming pared 4 bases from V and 5 bases from J, leaving 11 bases between. CDR3 nucleotide sequence: TGTGCCAGCAGTTTCACTGGAGGAAATGAAAAACTGTTTTTT. Residues: CASSFTGGNEKLFF.

J is TRBJ1-2 and V is TRBV28, with D maybe TRBD1 (5 bases). This CDR3 has 14 residues. V dropped 3 bases and J dropped 0 bases, with 8 bases sitting between them. CDR1 is MDHEN, CDR2 SYDVKM, per germline. The CDR3 DNA is TGTGCCAGCAGTTTTCAGGGATCTAACTATGGCTACACCTTC. It encodes CASSFQGSNYGYTF.

The CDR3: CAWSVGTLDEQFF. The CDR3 nucleotides are TGTGCCTGGAGTGTAGGGACTCTCGATGAGCAGTTCTTC. This rearrangement joins TRBV30 to TRBJ2-1, with a weak D call TRBD2 (6 bases). CDR1 is GTSNPN and CDR2 is SVGIG in the germline V gene (reference sequence). The V end was cut by 0 bases, the J end by 8 bases, with 11 bases between. The CDR3 sequence is 13 residues long.